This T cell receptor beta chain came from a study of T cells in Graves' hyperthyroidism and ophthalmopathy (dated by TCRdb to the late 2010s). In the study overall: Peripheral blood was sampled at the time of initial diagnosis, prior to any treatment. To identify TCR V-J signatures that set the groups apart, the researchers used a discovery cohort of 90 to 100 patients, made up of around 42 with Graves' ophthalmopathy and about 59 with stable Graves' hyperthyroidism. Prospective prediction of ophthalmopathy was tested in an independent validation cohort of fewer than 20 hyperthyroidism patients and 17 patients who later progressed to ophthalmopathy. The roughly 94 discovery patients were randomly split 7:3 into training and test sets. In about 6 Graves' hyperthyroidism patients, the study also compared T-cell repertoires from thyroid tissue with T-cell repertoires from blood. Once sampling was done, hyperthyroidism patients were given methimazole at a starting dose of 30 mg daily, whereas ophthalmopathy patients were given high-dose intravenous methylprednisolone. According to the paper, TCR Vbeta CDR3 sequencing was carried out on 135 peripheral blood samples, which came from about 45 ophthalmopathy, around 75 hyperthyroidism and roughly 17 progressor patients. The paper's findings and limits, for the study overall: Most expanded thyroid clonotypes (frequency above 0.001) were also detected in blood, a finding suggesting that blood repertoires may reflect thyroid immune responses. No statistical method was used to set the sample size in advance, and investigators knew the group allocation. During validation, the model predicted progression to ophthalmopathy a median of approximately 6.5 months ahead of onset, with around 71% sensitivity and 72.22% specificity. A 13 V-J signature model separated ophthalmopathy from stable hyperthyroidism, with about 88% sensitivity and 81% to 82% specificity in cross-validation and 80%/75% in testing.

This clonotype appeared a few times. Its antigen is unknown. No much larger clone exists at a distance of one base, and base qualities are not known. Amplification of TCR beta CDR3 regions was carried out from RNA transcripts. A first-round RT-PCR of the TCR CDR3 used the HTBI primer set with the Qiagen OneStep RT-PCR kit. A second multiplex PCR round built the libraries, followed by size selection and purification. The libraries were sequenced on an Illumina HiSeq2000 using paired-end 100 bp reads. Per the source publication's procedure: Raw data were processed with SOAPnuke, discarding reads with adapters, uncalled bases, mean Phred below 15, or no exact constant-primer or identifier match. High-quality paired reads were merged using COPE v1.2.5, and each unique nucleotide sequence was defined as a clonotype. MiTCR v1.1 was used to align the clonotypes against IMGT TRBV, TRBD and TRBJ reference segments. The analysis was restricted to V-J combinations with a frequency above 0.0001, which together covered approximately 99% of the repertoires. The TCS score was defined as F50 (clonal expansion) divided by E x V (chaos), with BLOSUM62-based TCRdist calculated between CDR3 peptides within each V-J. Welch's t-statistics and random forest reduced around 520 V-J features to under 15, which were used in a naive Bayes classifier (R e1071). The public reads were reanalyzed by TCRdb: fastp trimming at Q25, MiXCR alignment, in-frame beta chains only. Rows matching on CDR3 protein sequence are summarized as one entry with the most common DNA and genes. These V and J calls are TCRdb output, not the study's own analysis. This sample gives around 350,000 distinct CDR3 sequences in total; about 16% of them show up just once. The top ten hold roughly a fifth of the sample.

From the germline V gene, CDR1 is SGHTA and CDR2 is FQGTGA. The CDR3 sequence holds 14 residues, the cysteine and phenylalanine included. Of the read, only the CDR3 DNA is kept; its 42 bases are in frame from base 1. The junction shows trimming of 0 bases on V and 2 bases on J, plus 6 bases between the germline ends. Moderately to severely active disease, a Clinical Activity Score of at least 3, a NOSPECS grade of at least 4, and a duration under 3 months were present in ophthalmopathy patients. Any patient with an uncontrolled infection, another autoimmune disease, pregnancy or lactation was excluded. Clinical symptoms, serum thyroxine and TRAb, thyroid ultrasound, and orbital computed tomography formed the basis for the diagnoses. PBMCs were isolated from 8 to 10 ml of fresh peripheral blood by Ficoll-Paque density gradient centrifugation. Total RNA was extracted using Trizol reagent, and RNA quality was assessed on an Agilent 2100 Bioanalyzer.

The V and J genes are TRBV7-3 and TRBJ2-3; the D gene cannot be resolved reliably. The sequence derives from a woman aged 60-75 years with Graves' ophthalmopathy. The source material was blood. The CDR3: CASSLTGYTDTQYF. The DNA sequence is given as TGTGCCAGCAGCTTAACGGGGTACACAGATACGCAGTATTTT.